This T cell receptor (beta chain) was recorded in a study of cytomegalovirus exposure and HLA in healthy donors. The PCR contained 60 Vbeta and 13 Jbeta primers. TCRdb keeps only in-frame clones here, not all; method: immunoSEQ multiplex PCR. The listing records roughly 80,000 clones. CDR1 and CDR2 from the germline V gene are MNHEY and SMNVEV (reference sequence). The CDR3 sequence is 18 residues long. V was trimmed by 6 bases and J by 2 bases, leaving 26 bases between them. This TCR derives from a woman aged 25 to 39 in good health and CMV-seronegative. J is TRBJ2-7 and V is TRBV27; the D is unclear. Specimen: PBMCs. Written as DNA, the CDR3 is TGTGCCAGCAGCCACATAGCTGATAGCCGTCTTCAAGCCTACGAGCAGTACTTC. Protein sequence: CASSHIADSRLQAYEQYF.